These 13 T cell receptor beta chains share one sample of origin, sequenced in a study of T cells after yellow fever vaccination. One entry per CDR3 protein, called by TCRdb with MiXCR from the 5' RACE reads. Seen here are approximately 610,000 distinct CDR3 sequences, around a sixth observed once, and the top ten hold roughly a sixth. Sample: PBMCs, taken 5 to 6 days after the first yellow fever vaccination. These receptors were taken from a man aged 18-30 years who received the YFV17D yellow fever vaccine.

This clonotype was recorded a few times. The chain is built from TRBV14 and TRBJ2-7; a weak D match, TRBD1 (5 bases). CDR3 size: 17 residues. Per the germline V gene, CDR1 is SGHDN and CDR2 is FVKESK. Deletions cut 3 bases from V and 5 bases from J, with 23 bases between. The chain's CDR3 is CASSQLAQNLGQNEQYV. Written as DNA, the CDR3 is TGTGCCAGCAGCCAGCTGGCACAGAATTTGGGGCAAAACGAGCAGTACGTC.

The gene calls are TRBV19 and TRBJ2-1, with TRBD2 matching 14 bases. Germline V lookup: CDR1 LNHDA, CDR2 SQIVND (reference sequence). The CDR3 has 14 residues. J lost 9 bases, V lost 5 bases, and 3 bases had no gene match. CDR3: CASSSGLAGAEQFF. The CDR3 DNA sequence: TGTGCCAGTAGTTCGGGACTAGCGGGGGCTGAGCAGTTCTTC. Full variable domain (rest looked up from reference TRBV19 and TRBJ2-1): DGGITQSPKYLFRKEGQNVTLSCEQNLNHDAMYWYRQDPGQGLRLIYYSQIVNDFQKGDIAEGYSVSREKKESFPLTVTSAQKNPTAFYLCASSSGLAGAEQFFGPGTRLTVL.

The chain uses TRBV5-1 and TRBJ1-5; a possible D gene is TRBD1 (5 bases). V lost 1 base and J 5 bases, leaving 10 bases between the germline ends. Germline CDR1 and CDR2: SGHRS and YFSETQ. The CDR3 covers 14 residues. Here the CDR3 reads CASSLKGVDQPQHF. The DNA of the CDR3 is TGCGCCAGCAGCTTGAAAGGGGTTGATCAGCCCCAGCATTTT. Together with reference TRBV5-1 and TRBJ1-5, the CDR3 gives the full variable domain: KAGVTQTPRYLIKTRGQQVTLSCSPISGHRSVSWYQQTPGQGLQFLFEYFSETQRNKGNFPGRFSGRQFSNSRSEMNVSTLELGDSALYLCASSLKGVDQPQHFGDGTRLSIL.

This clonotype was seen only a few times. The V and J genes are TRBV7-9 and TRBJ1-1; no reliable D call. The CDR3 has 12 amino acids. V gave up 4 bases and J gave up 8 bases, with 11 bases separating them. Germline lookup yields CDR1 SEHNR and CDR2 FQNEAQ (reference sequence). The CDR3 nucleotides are TGTGCCAGCAGCTCATTCTTCGGGGAAGCTTTCTTT. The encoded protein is CASSSFFGEAFF.

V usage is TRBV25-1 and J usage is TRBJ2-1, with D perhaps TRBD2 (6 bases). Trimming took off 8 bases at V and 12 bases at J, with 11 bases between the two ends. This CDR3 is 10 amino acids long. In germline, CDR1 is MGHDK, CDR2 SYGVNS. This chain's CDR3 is CASGGILQFF. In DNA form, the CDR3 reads TGTGCCAGCGGGGGGATCCTGCAGTTCTTC.

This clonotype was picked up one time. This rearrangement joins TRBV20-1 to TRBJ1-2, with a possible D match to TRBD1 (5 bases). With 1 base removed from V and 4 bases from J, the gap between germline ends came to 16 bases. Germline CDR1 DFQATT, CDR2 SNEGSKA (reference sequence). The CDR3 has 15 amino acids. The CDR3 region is CSARGVHGGGYGYTF. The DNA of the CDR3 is TGCAGTGCTAGAGGCGTCCATGGGGGTGGCTATGGCTACACCTTC.

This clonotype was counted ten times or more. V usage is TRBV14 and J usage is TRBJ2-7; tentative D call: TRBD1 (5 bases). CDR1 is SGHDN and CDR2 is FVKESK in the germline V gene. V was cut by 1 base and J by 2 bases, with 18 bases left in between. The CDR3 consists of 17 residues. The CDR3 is CASSQGRNPRTTYEQYF. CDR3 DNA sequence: TGTGCCAGCAGCCAAGGCCGAAACCCTAGGACAACCTACGAGCAGTACTTC.

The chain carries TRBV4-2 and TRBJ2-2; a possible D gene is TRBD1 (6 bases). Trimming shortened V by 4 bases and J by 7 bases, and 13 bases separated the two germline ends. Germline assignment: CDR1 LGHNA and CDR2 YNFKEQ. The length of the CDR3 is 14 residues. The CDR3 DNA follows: TGTGCCAGCAGCCGTCCCCAGGGGAGCGGGGAGCTGTTTTTT. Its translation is CASSRPQGSGELFF.

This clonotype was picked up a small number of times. The CDR3: CASSSKPGQVAYEQYV. The CDR3 DNA follows: TGTGCCAGCAGCTCGAAACCGGGACAGGTTGCCTACGAGCAGTACGTC. V usage is TRBV13 and J usage is TRBJ2-7; TRBD1 aligns across 8 bases. In germline, CDR1 is PRHDT, CDR2 FYEKMQ (reference sequence). V was clipped by 4 bases and J by 2 bases; unmatched bases: 10. This CDR3 has 16 residues.

The CDR3 region has the DNA TGTGCCAGCTCACATGACAGGGATTCACCCCTCCACTTT. It yields the protein CASSHDRDSPLHF. The J gene is TRBJ1-6, the V gene TRBV18; 7 nucleotides line up with TRBD1. This CDR3 is 13 amino acids long. From germline, CDR1 is KGHSH and CDR2 LQKENI. Trimming removed 4 bases from V and 8 bases from J; junction bases left unmatched: 2. Full variable domain (rest looked up from reference TRBV18 and TRBJ1-6): NAGVMQNPRHLVRRRGQEARLRCSPMKGHSHVYWYRQLPEEGLKFMVYLQKENIIDESGMPKERFSAEFPKEGPSILRIQQVVRGDSAAYFCASSHDRDSPLHFGNGTRLTVT.

The CDR3 sequence is CAASQGSYYNEQFF. In DNA, the CDR3 is TGTGCCGCTTCACAGGGGTCATATTACAATGAGCAGTTCTTC. The chain combines TRBV19 with TRBJ2-1, with TRBD1 matching over 7 bases. Germline V gene data show CDR1 as LNHDA and CDR2 as SQIVND (reference sequence). The CDR3 is 14 residues long. Germline trimming cut 11 bases from V and 4 bases from J; bases unmatched to any gene: 11. Drawing the rest from reference TRBV19 and TRBJ2-1, the complete variable domain is DGGITQSPKYLFRKEGQNVTLSCEQNLNHDAMYWYRQDPGQGLRLIYYSQIVNDFQKGDIAEGYSVSREKKESFPLTVTSAQKNPTAFYLCAASQGSYYNEQFFGPGTRLTVL.

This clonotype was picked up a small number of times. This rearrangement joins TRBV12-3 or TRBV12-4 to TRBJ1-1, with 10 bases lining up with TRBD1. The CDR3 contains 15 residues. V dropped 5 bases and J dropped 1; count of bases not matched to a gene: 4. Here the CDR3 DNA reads TGTGCCAGCAGTCTACGACAGGGGGCGAACACTGAAGCTTTCTTT. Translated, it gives CASSLRQGANTEAFF.

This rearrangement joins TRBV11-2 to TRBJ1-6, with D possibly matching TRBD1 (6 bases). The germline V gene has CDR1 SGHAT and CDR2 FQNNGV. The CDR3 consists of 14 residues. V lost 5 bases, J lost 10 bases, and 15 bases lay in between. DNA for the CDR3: TGTGCCAGCAGCCCCGGGACATCGTGGTCACCCCTCCACTTT. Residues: CASSPGTSWSPLHF.